One and the same sample provided the 30 T cell receptor beta chains below, sequenced in a study of blood T cell repertoires in COVID-19. The method was immunoSEQ multiplex PCR; TCRdb's version includes in-frame clones alone and lacks a portion of them. This sample has about 390,000 clones, with 87% found just once. What was sequenced was PBMCs or T cells enriched from blood (not recorded which). These TCRs come from a woman in her forties or fifties who had recovered from COVID-19.

The chain links TRBV7-8 to TRBJ2-1; D not certain. With 5 bases removed from V and 0 bases from J, the gap between germline ends came to 11 bases. The length of the CDR3 is 15 residues. In germline, CDR1 is SGHVS, CDR2 FQNEAQ. For the CDR3, the DNA is TGTGCCAGCAGCCAAAGGCCAGGCTCCTACAATGAGCAGTTCTTC. It encodes CASSQRPGSYNEQFF.

The chain joins TRBV29-1 to TRBJ1-1; D gene ambiguous. Trimming removed 4 bases from V and 1 base from J, with 16 bases in between. The CDR3 totals 15 residues. Germline V gene lookup returns CDR1 SQVTM and CDR2 ANQGSEA. CDR3 amino acids: CSVGPSAGENTEAFF. CDR3 nucleotides: TGCAGCGTTGGCCCCTCGGCAGGCGAGAACACTGAAGCTTTCTTT.

The chain links TRBV10-3 to TRBJ1-2; 7 positions agree with TRBD1. J was trimmed by 0 bases and V by 0 bases; bases with no gene match: 4. The CDR3 is made up of 16 amino acids. Germline V CDR1 and CDR2: ENHRY, SYGVKD. The CDR3 here is CAISESWDRANYGYTF. The CDR3 bases are TGTGCCATCAGTGAGTCTTGGGACAGAGCTAACTATGGCTACACCTTC.

The V gene is TRBV2, the J gene TRBJ2-2, with D unresolved. The V gene's germline CDR1 is SNHLY and CDR2 FYNNEI. The length of the CDR3 is 13 residues. V dropped 7 bases and J dropped 6 bases, with 12 bases sitting between them. CDR3 bases: TGTGCCAGCATGAGGCGAGAGGCCGGGGAGCTGTTTTTT. It translates to CASMRREAGELFF.

In its sample, this clone was seen once. This chain joins TRBV6-2 or TRBV6-3 and TRBJ2-7; D is unclear. The germline V gene has CDR1 MNHEY and CDR2 SVGEGT. This CDR3 has 14 residues. The V end lost 5 bases, the J end lost 1 base, and 12 bases lay between the germline ends. The CDR3 nucleotides are TGTGCCAGCAGTACCTCTCCGGAGTCCTACGAGCAGTACTTC. The encoded protein is CASSTSPESYEQYF.

The V call is TRBV5-5, the J call TRBJ1-2, with a tentative D call TRBD1 (5 bases). There are 14 residues in the CDR3. The V end lost 4 bases, the J end lost 8 bases, and 18 bases lay between the germline ends. The germline V gene has CDR1 SGHKS and CDR2 YYEKEE (reference sequence). The CDR3 DNA reads TGTGCCAGCAGCCGTCTCTCAGGGAAAGGCGGCTACACCTTC. This sequence encodes CASSRLSGKGGYTF.

The chain recombines TRBV6-5 with TRBJ2-2; TRBD1 aligns across 7 bases. Trimming took 10 bases from V and 7 from J; bases not matched to a gene: 15. CDR1 and CDR2 (germline): MNHEY, SVGAGI. This CDR3 has 15 amino acids. The CDR3 DNA is TGTGCCACCAGGGGTGACAGGGCAAAGTTCGGGGAGCTGTTTTTT. It specifies CATRGDRAKFGELFF.

This clone was recorded only once. The CDR3 region is CASSQKRVRGYNEKLFF. In nucleotides, the CDR3 is TGTGCCAGCAGCCAAAAGAGGGTCCGCGGATATAATGAAAAACTGTTTTTT. This chain joins TRBV3-1 (or the pseudogene TRBV3-2) and TRBJ1-4; D is unresolved. In germline, CDR1 is LGHDT, CDR2 YNNKEL (reference sequence). The CDR3 consists of 17 residues. The ends were cut back, 2 bases at V and 4 bases at J, with 17 bases in the middle.

In its sample, this clone was seen once. The V call is TRBV7-2, the J call TRBJ1-6; a weak D match, TRBD1 (5 bases). V gave up 6 bases and J gave up 8 bases, with 11 bases separating them. Per the germline V gene, CDR1 is SGHTA and CDR2 is FQGNSA. This CDR3 has 13 residues. CDR3 bases: TGTGCCAGCAGTAGCTTAGGGGATTCACCCCTCCACTTT. Translation: CASSSLGDSPLHF.

The gene calls are TRBV4-1 and TRBJ1-5, with D unclear. Trimming removed 1 base from V and 1 base from J, with 5 bases in between. Germline V gene data show CDR1 as MGHRA and CDR2 as YSYEKL. There are 14 residues in the CDR3. CDR3 loop: CASSQVTSNQPQHF. CDR3 nucleotide sequence: TGCGCCAGCAGCCAAGTGACAAGCAATCAGCCCCAGCATTTT.

This chain links TRBV11-3 with TRBJ2-7; perhaps TRBD2 as D (7 bases). This CDR3 contains 16 residues. Trimming shortened V by 6 bases and J by 6 bases, and 24 bases separated the two germline ends. Germline assignment: CDR1 SGHNT and CDR2 YENEEA. The CDR3 bases are TGTGCCAGCAGTTCCCCTGCGGGGGCCCTTAGCGGCGAGCAGTACTTC. The encoded protein is CASSSPAGALSGEQYF.

For this clone: Other nucleotide sequences from this sample produce the same CDR3. The V gene is TRBV4-1, the J gene TRBJ1-5, with 9 nucleotides matching TRBD1. Unmatched junction bases numbered 1, after V lost 3 bases and J lost 4 bases. The CDR3 runs 14 residues. Germline CDR1 MGHRA, CDR2 YSYEKL. In nucleotides, the CDR3 is TGCGCCAGCAGCCAGGACAGGGGAAATCAGCCCCAGCATTTT. Its protein is CASSQDRGNQPQHF.

Worth noting for this clone: Other DNA sequences in the sample encode the same CDR3. The chain couples TRBV5-1 to TRBJ2-7, with 9 bases aligning to TRBD1. V lost 3 bases, J lost 4 bases, and 5 bases stayed unmatched. The CDR3 sequence is 14 residues long. The germline V gene encodes CDR1 SGHRS and CDR2 YFSETQ. CDR3: CASSSGQGNYEQYF. Here the CDR3 DNA reads TGCGCCAGCAGCTCGGGACAGGGTAATTACGAGCAGTACTTC. Full variable domain (outside the CDR3, taken from reference TRBV5-1 and TRBJ2-7): KAGVTQTPRYLIKTRGQQVTLSCSPISGHRSVSWYQQTPGQGLQFLFEYFSETQRNKGNFPGRFSGRQFSNSRSEMNVSTLELGDSALYLCASSSGQGNYEQYFGPGTRLTVT.

The V gene is TRBV6-5, the J gene TRBJ2-2; D call uncertain. Trimming removed 2 bases from V and 6 bases from J, with 10 bases in between. The CDR3 totals 14 residues. CDR1 and CDR2 (germline): MNHEY, SVGAGI. The CDR3 loop reads CASSYGTSPGELFF. The CDR3 coding sequence is TGTGCCAGCAGTTACGGCACAAGTCCCGGGGAGCTGTTTTTT.

This sequence joins TRBV9 and TRBJ1-3, with D unresolved. CDR1 SGDLS and CDR2 YYNGEE come from the germline V gene. The V end lost 0 bases, the J end lost 0 bases, and 10 bases lay between the germline ends. The CDR3 totals 16 residues. The CDR3 loop is CASSVDSGSSGNTIYF. CDR3 sequence (DNA): TGTGCCAGCAGCGTAGATTCAGGCTCCTCTGGAAACACCATATATTTT. Supplemented by reference TRBV9 and TRBJ1-3, the full variable domain reads DSGVTQTPKHLITATGQRVTLRCSPRSGDLSVYWYQQSLDQGLQFLIQYYNGEERAKGNILERFSAQQFPDLHSELNLSSLELGDSALYFCASSVDSGSSGNTIYFGEGSWLTVV.

This clone was picked up a small number of times. J is TRBJ1-1 and V is TRBV11-2, with D perhaps matching TRBD1 (5 bases). The V and J ends lost 5 bases and 4 bases respectively, with 17 bases between them. The germline CDR1 and CDR2 sequences are SGHAT and FQNNGV. CDR3 length: 15 residues. The CDR3 DNA reads TGTGCCAGCAGCATACAGGACGGAGTGGCCACTGAAGCTTTCTTT. It encodes CASSIQDGVATEAFF.

The chain combines TRBV6-5 with TRBJ1-5; no firm D call. Germline V gene sequence: CDR1 MNHEY, CDR2 SVGAGI. V was cut by 8 bases and J by 2 bases, with 13 bases left in between. This CDR3 contains 14 residues. The CDR3 here is CASRFGGRNQPQHF. For the CDR3, the DNA is TGTGCCAGCCGTTTCGGCGGCCGCAATCAGCCCCAGCATTTT.

V usage is TRBV13 and J usage is TRBJ2-2; 9 nucleotides match TRBD1. V lost 8 bases and J lost 0; bases outside the gene matches: 1. The CDR3 extends over 14 amino acids. Germline loops: CDR1 PRHDT, CDR2 FYEKMQ (reference sequence). The CDR3 bases are TGTGCCAGCCGACAGGGGGCGAACACCGGGGAGCTGTTTTTT. It is translated as CASRQGANTGELFF.

This chain links TRBV2 with TRBJ2-5, with D perhaps TRBD2 (5 bases). Germline V gene data show CDR1 as SNHLY and CDR2 as FYNNEI. The CDR3 length is 12 residues. Trimming took off 8 bases at V and 2 bases at J, with 9 bases between the two ends. The CDR3 here is CASLDYQETQYF. In DNA form, the CDR3 reads TGTGCCAGCCTCGACTATCAAGAGACCCAGTACTTC.

V usage is TRBV14 and J usage is TRBJ1-1; no definite D call. V dropped 1 base and J dropped 4 bases, with 4 bases sitting between them. This CDR3 comprises 12 residues. The germline V gene has CDR1 SGHDN and CDR2 FVKESK. CDR3 sequence reads: CASSQAGTEAFF. For the CDR3, the DNA is TGTGCCAGCAGCCAAGCAGGCACTGAAGCTTTCTTT.

The chain uses TRBV27 and TRBJ1-1; D uncertain. Germline-derived CDR1 and CDR2 are MNHEY and SMNVEV (reference sequence). The CDR3 spans 15 residues. V was trimmed by 4 bases and J by 3 bases, leaving 15 bases between them. Here the CDR3 reads CASSSATSGYTEAFF. DNA for the CDR3: TGTGCCAGCAGTTCAGCCACCAGCGGATACACTGAAGCTTTCTTT.

The chain joins TRBV4-2 to TRBJ2-5; 11 nucleotides match TRBD2. Germline CDR1 and CDR2: LGHNA and YNFKEQ. This CDR3 contains 18 residues. J was trimmed by 0 bases and V by 1 base; bases with no gene match: 7. Here the CDR3 DNA reads TGTGCCAGCAGCCAAGTATCACTAGCGGGGGTGTACCAAGAGACCCAGTACTTC. The encoded protein is CASSQVSLAGVYQETQYF.

V gene TRBV5-1 combines with J gene TRBJ2-5; D remains ambiguous. This CDR3 comprises 13 residues. The V end was cut by 4 bases, the J end by 4 bases, with 11 bases between. Germline V gene lookup returns CDR1 SGHRS and CDR2 YFSETQ. CDR3 nucleotides: TGCGCCAGCAGCCCCGAGGTCGCAGAGACCCAGTACTTC. Its protein product is CASSPEVAETQYF.

The V and J genes are TRBV28 and TRBJ1-1; TRBD1 matches at 10 bases. After removal of 6 bases from V and 2 bases from J, the junction contained 15 bases not matched to a gene. The CDR3 loop spans 18 amino acids. From germline, CDR1 is MDHEN and CDR2 SYDVKM. The CDR3 bases are TGTGCCAGCAGCATCCCATCGGGACAGGGGATTATCAACACTGAAGCTTTCTTT. Encoded protein: CASSIPSGQGIINTEAFF.

This rearrangement joins TRBV2 to TRBJ1-5; TRBD1 aligns across 9 bases. This CDR3 contains 14 residues. Germline values: CDR1 SNHLY, CDR2 FYNNEI. V shed 6 bases and J 2 bases; nucleotides not matched to a gene: 2. DNA of the CDR3: TGTGCCAGCAGCCGGGACAGGGGCAATCAGCCCCAGCATTTT. It yields the protein CASSRDRGNQPQHF.

The V call is TRBV5-6, the J call TRBJ2-3, with 7 nucleotides matching TRBD2. The CDR3 consists of 15 residues. CDR1 and CDR2 (germline): SGHDT, YYEEEE. Losses at the gene ends were 3 bases for V and 5 bases for J; bases not matched to a gene: 9. The CDR3 bases are TGTGCCAGCAGCTCGCAGACTAGCTTGGTAGATACGCAGTATTTT. Translation: CASSSQTSLVDTQYF.

The V gene is TRBV7-8, the J gene TRBJ2-3; 13 bases line up with TRBD2. J was trimmed by 5 bases and V by 5 bases; bases with no gene match: 10. The CDR3 length is 17 residues. Per germline, CDR1 SGHVS and CDR2 FQNEAQ. The DNA for the CDR3 is TGTGCCAGCAGCGCCGCCGGACTAGCGGGGGCCGGAGATACGCAGTATTTT. Its translation: CASSAAGLAGAGDTQYF.

The chain carries TRBV6-5 and TRBJ1-2, with no clear D. This CDR3 spans 11 amino acids. CDR1 is MNHEY, CDR2 SVGAGI, per germline. V dropped 8 bases and J dropped 4 bases, with 8 bases sitting between them. The CDR3 is CASARGYGYTF. As DNA, the CDR3 is TGTGCCAGCGCGCGCGGCTATGGCTACACCTTC.

The genes are TRBV3-1 (or the pseudogene TRBV3-2) and TRBJ2-5, with 7 bases identical to TRBD2. Germline CDR1 LGHDT, CDR2 YNNKEL (reference sequence). V lost 3 bases and J lost 5; bases outside the gene matches: 9. The CDR3 has 15 residues. The CDR3 bases are TGTGCCAGCAGCCAGCAAGGGGCGGGGGTTGAGACCCAGTACTTC. This encodes CASSQQGAGVETQYF.

The chain couples TRBV2 to TRBJ2-5; 8 nucleotides line up with TRBD1. CDR3 length: 15 amino acids. Germline V gives CDR1 SNHLY, CDR2 FYNNEI. The ends lost 2 bases at V and 5 bases at J; junction bases unmatched: 7. The CDR3 loop is CASSEKNQGAETQYF. The CDR3 DNA follows: TGTGCCAGCAGTGAAAAAAATCAGGGGGCGGAGACCCAGTACTTC.